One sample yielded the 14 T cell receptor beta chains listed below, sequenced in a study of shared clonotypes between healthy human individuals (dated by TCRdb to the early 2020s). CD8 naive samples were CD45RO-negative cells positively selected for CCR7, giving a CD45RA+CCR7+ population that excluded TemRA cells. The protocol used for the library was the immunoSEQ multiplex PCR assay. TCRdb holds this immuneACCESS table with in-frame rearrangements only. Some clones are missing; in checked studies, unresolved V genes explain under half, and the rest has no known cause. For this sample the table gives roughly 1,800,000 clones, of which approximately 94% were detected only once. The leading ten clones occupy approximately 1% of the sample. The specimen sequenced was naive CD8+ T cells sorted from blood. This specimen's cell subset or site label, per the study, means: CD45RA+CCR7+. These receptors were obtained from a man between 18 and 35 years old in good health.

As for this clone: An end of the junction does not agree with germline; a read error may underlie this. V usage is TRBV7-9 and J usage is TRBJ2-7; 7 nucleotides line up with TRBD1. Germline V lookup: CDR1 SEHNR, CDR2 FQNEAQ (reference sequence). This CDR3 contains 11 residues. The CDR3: CASSPGTARVF. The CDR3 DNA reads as TGTGCCAGCAGCCCGGGGACAGCTAGGGTCTTC.

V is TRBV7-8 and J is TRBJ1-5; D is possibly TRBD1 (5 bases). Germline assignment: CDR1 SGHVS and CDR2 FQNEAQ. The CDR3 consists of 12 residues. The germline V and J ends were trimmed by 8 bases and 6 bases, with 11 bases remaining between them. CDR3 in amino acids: CASGAVSQPQHF. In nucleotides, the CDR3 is TGTGCCAGCGGGGCAGTTAGTCAGCCCCAGCATTTT.

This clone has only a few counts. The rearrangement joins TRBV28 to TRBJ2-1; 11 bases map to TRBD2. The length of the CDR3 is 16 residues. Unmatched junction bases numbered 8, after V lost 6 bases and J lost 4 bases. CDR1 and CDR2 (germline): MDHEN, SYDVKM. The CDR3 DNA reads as TGTGCCAGCAGCTGGTATAGCGGGGGGGCATACAATGAGCAGTTCTTC. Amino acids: CASSWYSGGAYNEQFF.

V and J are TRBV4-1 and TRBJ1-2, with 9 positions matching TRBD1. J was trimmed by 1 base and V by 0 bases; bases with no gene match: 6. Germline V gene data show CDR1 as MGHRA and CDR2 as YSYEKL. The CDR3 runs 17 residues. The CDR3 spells CASSQDPGTGFNYGYTF. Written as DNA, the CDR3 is TGCGCCAGCAGCCAAGACCCCGGGACAGGGTTTAACTATGGCTACACCTTC.

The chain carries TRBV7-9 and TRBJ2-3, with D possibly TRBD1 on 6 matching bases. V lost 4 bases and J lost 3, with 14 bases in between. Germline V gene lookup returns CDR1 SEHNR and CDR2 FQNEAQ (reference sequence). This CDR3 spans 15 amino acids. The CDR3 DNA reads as TGTGCCAGCAGCTCCGAGGGGGTCGGAACAGATACGCAGTATTTT. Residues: CASSSEGVGTDTQYF.

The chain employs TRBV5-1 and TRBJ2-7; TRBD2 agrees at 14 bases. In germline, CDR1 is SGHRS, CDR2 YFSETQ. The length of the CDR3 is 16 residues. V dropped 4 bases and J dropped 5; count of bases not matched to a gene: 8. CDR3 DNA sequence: TGCGCCAGCAGCCTGACGGGACTAGCGGGGGAGGACGAGCAGTACTTC. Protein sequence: CASSLTGLAGEDEQYF.

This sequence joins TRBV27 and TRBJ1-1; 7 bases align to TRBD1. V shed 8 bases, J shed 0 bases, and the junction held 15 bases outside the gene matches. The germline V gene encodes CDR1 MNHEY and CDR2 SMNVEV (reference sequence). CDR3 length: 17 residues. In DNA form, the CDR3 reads TGTGCCAGCGACCCGACAGGGCCGTTCCACCTGAACACTGAAGCTTTCTTT. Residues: CASDPTGPFHLNTEAFF.

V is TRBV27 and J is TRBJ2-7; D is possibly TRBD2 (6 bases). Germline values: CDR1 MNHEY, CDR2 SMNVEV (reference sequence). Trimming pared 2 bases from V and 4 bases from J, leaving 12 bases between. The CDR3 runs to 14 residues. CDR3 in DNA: TGTGCCAGCAGTTTAAACAGCGGGCCTTACGAGCAGTACTTC. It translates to CASSLNSGPYEQYF.

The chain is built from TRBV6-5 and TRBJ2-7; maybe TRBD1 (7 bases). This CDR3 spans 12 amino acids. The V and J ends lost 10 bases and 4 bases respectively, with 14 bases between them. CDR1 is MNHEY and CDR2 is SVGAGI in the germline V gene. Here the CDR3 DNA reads TGTGCCACCTCGACAGGGAGGTACGAGCAGTACTTC. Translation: CATSTGRYEQYF.

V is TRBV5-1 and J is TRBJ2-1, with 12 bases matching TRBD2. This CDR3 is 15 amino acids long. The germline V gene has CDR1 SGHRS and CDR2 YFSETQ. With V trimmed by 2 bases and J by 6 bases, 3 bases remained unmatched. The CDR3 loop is CASSFTSGGTNEQFF. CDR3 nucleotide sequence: TGCGCCAGCAGCTTCACTAGCGGGGGGACCAATGAGCAGTTCTTC.

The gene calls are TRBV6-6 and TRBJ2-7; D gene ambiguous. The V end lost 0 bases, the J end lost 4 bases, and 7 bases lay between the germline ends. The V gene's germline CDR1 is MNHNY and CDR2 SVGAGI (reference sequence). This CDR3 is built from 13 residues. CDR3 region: CASSYSLLYEQYF. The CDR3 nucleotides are TGTGCCAGCAGTTACTCGTTATTGTACGAGCAGTACTTC.

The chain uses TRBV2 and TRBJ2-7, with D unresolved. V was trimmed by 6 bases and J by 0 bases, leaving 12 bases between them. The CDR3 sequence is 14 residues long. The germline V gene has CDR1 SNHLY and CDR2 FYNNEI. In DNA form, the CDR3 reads TGTGCCAGCAGCCTTGGACCGAGCTCCTACGAGCAGTACTTC. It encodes CASSLGPSSYEQYF.

CDR3 in amino acids: CASSSGHSTREGQPQHF. In DNA, the CDR3 is TGTGCCAGCAGCTCCGGGCACTCAACAAGGGAGGGGCAGCCCCAGCATTTT. V usage is TRBV9 and J usage is TRBJ1-5; a weak D match, TRBD1 (5 bases). Germline values: CDR1 SGDLS, CDR2 YYNGEE. Trimming stripped 4 bases from V and 7 bases from J, with 24 bases between. The CDR3 extends over 17 amino acids.

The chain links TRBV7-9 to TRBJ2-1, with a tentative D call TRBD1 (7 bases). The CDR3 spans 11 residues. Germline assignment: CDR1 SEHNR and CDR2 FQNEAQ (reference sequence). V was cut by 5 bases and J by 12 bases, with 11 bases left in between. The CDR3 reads CASSPGDRQFF. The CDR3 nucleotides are TGTGCCAGCAGCCCGGGGGACAGGCAGTTCTTC. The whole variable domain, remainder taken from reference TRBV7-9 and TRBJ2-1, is DTGVSQNPRHKITKRGQNVTFRCDPISEHNRLYWYRQTLGQGPEFLTYFQNEAQLEKSRLLSDRFSAERPKGSFSTLEIQRTEQGDSAMYLCASSPGDRQFFGPGTRLTVL.